This T cell receptor (beta chain) came from a study of beta chain features in type 1 diabetes. To note about this clone: Its specificity is not known.

CDR1 and CDR2 (germline): SGHNT, YYREEE (reference sequence). CDR3 size: 13 residues. Between the trimmed V and J ends, which lost 3 bases and 4 bases, there was a span of 10 bases. Overall study findings and caveats: TCRB CDR3s from Type 1 diabetes patients were moderately but significantly shorter in all four CD4+ subsets. For patients, the naive, central memory and Treg TCRB repertoires appeared more alike than for healthy donors.

The single heparinised draw taken from each donor contained 90 to 150 mL of blood on average. cDNA synthesis used the whole RNA isolate, giving expressed TCRB sequences. Repertoires were generated with immunoSEQ multiplex PCR, while TCRdb's copy carries only in-frame clones and drops some. The profile shows around 650,000 clones, approximately 13% of them singletons. Sequenced material: naive CD4+ T cells from blood. This sequence joins TRBV5-4 and TRBJ1-1, with D hard to call. This sequence originates from a man under 40 with type 1 diabetes. CDR3 sequence: CASSSHRGTEAFF. In DNA, the CDR3 is TGTGCCAGCAGCTCCCACCGGGGCACTGAAGCTTTCTTT. The full variable domain, completed using reference TRBV5-4 and TRBJ1-1, is ETGVTQSPTHLIKTRGQQVTLRCSSQSGHNTVSWYQQALGQGPQFIFQYYREEENGRGNFPPRFSGLQFPNYSSELNVNALELDDSALYLCASSSHRGTEAFFGQGTRLTVV.